The rows below give T cell receptor beta chains drawn from one sample of a study of CD8+ T cells in alopecia areata. Some clones are missing from TCRdb's copy, which holds only in-frame ones; the method was immunoSEQ multiplex PCR. The sample lists over 200,000 clones; roughly 57% were seen once. The source was CD4+ T cells sorted from blood, collected at week 0. These receptors were taken from a human donor with alopecia areata. Both conserved end residues are part of each CDR3. A D gene is named only where the DNA matches it firmly. Clone size appears in some rows only: once, few, many, or a class for an expanded clone.

d_gene	j_gene	abundance	v_gene	CDR3nt	CDR3aa
NA	TRBJ1-5	many	TRBV6-1	TGTGCCAGCAGTGTTGGTCAGGGTCAGCCCCAGCATTTT	CASSVGQGQPQHF
TRBD1	TRBJ1-4	NA	TRBV7-2	TGTGCCAGCAGCCCTTATGACAGGGGGGGAGAAAAACTGTTTTTT	CASSPYDRGGEKLFF
TRBD2	TRBJ2-5	few	TRBV6-6	TGTGCCAGCACGCGGGAGGTGGAAGAGACCCAGTACTTC	CASTREVEETQYF
NA	TRBJ1-2	NA	TRBV19	TGTGCCAGTAGTATAAATCACAGAGCGAACTATGGCTACACCTTC	CASSINHRANYGYTF
TRBD1	TRBJ2-6	few	TRBV15	TGTGCCACCAGCAGGGAGGGACAGGGACATGGGGCCAACGTCCTGACTTTC	CATSREGQGHGANVLTF
NA	TRBJ1-1	few	TRBV20-1	TGCAGTGCTAGTGGGGGACTTGAAGCTTTCTTT	CSASGGLEAFF
TRBD2	TRBJ2-1	many	TRBV7-9	TGTGCCAGCAGCCGGATCGGGACTAGCCAGGATGAGCAGTTCTTC	CASSRIGTSQDEQFF
NA	TRBJ2-5	once	TRBV5-1	TGCGCCAGCAGCCCCGGGACGGTCCAAGAGACCCAGTACTTC	CASSPGTVQETQYF
NA	TRBJ1-1	NA	TRBV29-1	TGCAGCGTTGTGAGACGGTTGAACACTGAAGCTTTCTTT	CSVVRRLNTEAFF
TRBD1	TRBJ1-2	NA	TRBV25-1	TGTGCCAGCAGTGGTCGGGGACAGGGGAACTATGGCTACACCTTC	CASSGRGQGNYGYTF
TRBD2	TRBJ2-7	NA	TRBV7-9	TGTGCCAGCAGCTTAGAGCGGGACGCCGAGCAGTACTTC	CASSLERDAEQYF
NA	TRBJ1-2	NA	TRBV27	TGTGCCAGCAGTTGGGACCTGCAAGGGGGCTATGGCTACACCTTC	CASSWDLQGGYGYTF
NA	TRBJ1-5	NA	TRBV7-8	TGTGCCAGCAGCCCCTACACCGGACCCCAGCATTTT	CASSPYTGPQHF